This T cell receptor (beta chain) was observed in a study of shared clonotypes between healthy human individuals. The study, taken as a whole, reports: Naive subsets generally had larger estimated richness than memory subsets. It was only blood that was sampled, and tissue repertoires likely differ. Though the depth was large, rarefaction showed that sorted-subset sequencing was incomplete.

Deletions cut 4 bases from V and 9 bases from J, with 10 bases between. The germline V gene has CDR1 DFQATT and CDR2 SNEGSKA (reference sequence). The CDR3 extends over 11 amino acids. Each subset's genomic DNA was shared equally among a number of immunoSEQ plates. Assay used: immunoSEQ multiplex PCR; TCRdb lists only in-frame clones, some missing. The sample holds some 1,400,000 clones; more than 95% are singletons and the top ten take approximately 1.1%. Concerning this clone itself: Antigen: not known.

The sequenced material came from naive CD4+ T cells sorted from blood. The subset: CD45RA+ positively selected. This receptor was identified in a man aged 25 to 40 in good health. The chain is built from TRBV20-1 and TRBJ2-1, with D possibly being TRBD2 (5 bases). The CDR3 here is CSAIEGLEQFF. The CDR3 nucleotides read TGCAGTGCTATTGAGGGCCTTGAGCAGTTCTTC.